Sequencing of this TCR beta chain was carried out in a study of regulatory T cells in long-lasting Graves disease. The study, taken as a whole, reports: Persistent disease showed a preference for TRBV28, TRBJ1-2 and TRBJ2-5.

This clonotype was detected many times. Its antigen remains unknown. Time point indicated: persistent/refractory GD, antithyroid drugs over 5 years with positive TRAb. PBMC-extracted RNA yielded the TCR library. Trimming took 7 bases from V and 8 from J, leaving 17 bases between them. The CDR3 covers 13 residues. iRepertoire HTBI primers and Arm-PCR of CDR3 regions built TCR beta libraries. TCRdb passed the multiplex PCR reads through MiXCR, listing each CDR3 protein once. Of around 460,000 distinct CDR3 sequences listed, roughly 21% are singletons. This material consisted of peripheral blood mononuclear cells (PBMCs), taken when the disease was refractory, from a patient treated with antithyroid drugs. The sequence derives from a female donor with Graves disease. V and J are TRBV12-3 or TRBV12-4 and TRBJ1-2, with a possible D match to TRBD1 (5 bases). The CDR3 reads CASTIGGDFGYTF. CDR3 in DNA: TGTGCCAGCACCATCGGTGGGGACTTCGGCTACACCTTC.